Listed below are T cell receptor beta chains from one sample, sequenced in a study of PD-L1 blockade in urothelial cancer. Only in-frame clones appear in the TCRdb table, and some are missing; sequencing was by immunoSEQ multiplex PCR. The sample contains 30,000 to 40,000 clones, approximately 89% of which appear only once. The specimen comprised PBMCs, sampled around atezolizumab (anti-PD-L1) treatment. The receptors originated from a woman aged 55 to 70 with urothelial cancer. CDR3s include the opening cysteine and the closing phenylalanine or tryptophan. Fields, in order: CDR3 protein, CDR3 DNA, J gene, V gene, D gene, clone size. D genes are given only for firm matches. A clone size is listed for some rows: how often the clone was seen (once, few, many), or a class if it is expanded.

CDR3: CASSQIPSLRGPEAFF
DNA: TGCGCCAGCAGCCAGATCCCCTCCCTCAGGGGGCCTGAAGCTTTCTTT
J: TRBJ1-1
V: TRBV4-3
D: TRBD1
size: few

CDR3: CASSQRLAGGPHNEQFF
DNA: TGCGCCAGCAGCCAAAGATTAGCGGGAGGGCCCCACAATGAGCAGTTCTTC
J: TRBJ2-1
V: TRBV4-1
D: TRBD2
size: -

CDR3: CASSYSQENPTDTQYF
DNA: TGTGCCAGCAGTTACTCGCAAGAGAATCCCACAGATACGCAGTATTTT
J: TRBJ2-3
V: TRBV6-6
D: -
size: -

CDR3: CASSLSSGSYNEQFF
DNA: TGTGCCAGCAGCTTGTCTAGCGGCTCCTACAATGAGCAGTTCTTC
J: TRBJ2-1
V: TRBV11-2
D: TRBD2
size: -

CDR3: CASSFSSSYEQYF
DNA: TGCGCCAGCAGCTTTTCTTCCTCCTACGAGCAGTACTTC
J: TRBJ2-7
V: TRBV5-1
D: -
size: -

CDR3: CASSIKANNQPQHF
DNA: TGTGCCAGTAGTATTAAAGCCAATAATCAGCCCCAGCATTTT
J: TRBJ1-5
V: TRBV19
D: -
size: -

CDR3: CASSESDWGQETQYF
DNA: TGTGCCAGCAGTGAGTCGGACTGGGGACAAGAGACCCAGTACTTC
J: TRBJ2-5
V: TRBV28
D: -
size: -

CDR3: CASSPPGYSNQPQHF
DNA: TGTGCCAGCAGTCCCCCGGGGTATAGCAATCAGCCCCAGCATTTT
J: TRBJ1-5
V: TRBV2
D: -
size: -

CDR3: CASSTGFSNQPQHF
DNA: TGTGCCAGCAGCACAGGTTTTAGCAATCAGCCCCAGCATTTT
J: TRBJ1-5
V: TRBV6-6
D: -
size: -

CDR3: CATRGSSGNTIYF
DNA: TGTGCCACCCGGGGGAGCTCTGGAAACACCATATATTTT
J: TRBJ1-3
V: TRBV19
D: -
size: -

CDR3: CASSPQGSEQYF
DNA: TGTGCCAGCAGCCCCCAGGGCAGTGAGCAGTACTTC
J: TRBJ2-7
V: TRBV7-9
D: -
size: -

CDR3: CASSLATGKGNSPLHF
DNA: TGCGCCAGCAGCTTGGCGACAGGGAAGGGTAATTCACCCCTCCACTTT
J: TRBJ1-6
V: TRBV5-1
D: TRBD1
size: -

CDR3: CAISESRARDLEQYF
DNA: TGTGCCATCAGTGAGTCCCGAGCGAGGGATCTCGAGCAGTACTTC
J: TRBJ2-7
V: TRBV10-3
D: -
size: -